These 26 T cell receptor beta chains originate from one sample sequenced in a study of blood T cell repertoires in COVID-19. Libraries were prepared by immunoSEQ multiplex PCR; TCRdb keeps only in-frame clonotypes and omits some of them. Found here are approximately 140,000 clones, 86% of them singletons; the top ten hold approximately 3.5%. Sequencing was done on a sample of peripheral blood. These receptor sequences come from a man in his 70s with acute or convalescent COVID-19.

In this sample, this clone turned up a few times. The J gene is TRBJ2-7, the V gene TRBV5-1, with D possibly matching TRBD1 (6 bases). The ends were cut back, 3 bases at V and 1 base at J, with 11 bases in the middle. Germline V gene lookup returns CDR1 SGHRS and CDR2 YFSETQ. This CDR3 has 14 amino acids. Here the CDR3 DNA reads TGCGCCAGCAGCTCGGCAGGGGAATCCTACGAGCAGTACTTC. Translating gives CASSSAGESYEQYF. The full variable domain, with the rest looked up from reference TRBV5-1 and TRBJ2-7, is KAGVTQTPRYLIKTRGQQVTLSCSPISGHRSVSWYQQTPGQGLQFLFEYFSETQRNKGNFPGRFSGRQFSNSRSEMNVSTLELGDSALYLCASSSAGESYEQYFGPGTRLTVT.

V is TRBV6-4 and J is TRBJ2-7; D perhaps matches TRBD1 (5 bases). The CDR3 is 13 amino acids. CDR1 is MRHNA, CDR2 SNTAGT, per germline. Trimming took off 3 bases at V and 2 bases at J, with 8 bases between the two ends. DNA for the CDR3: TGTGCCAGCAGTGAAACAGGCCCCTACGAGCAGTACTTC. This encodes CASSETGPYEQYF.

This rearrangement joins TRBV9 to TRBJ2-5; tentative D call: TRBD1 (5 bases). Germline V gene lookup returns CDR1 SGDLS and CDR2 YYNGEE. Trimming took off 2 bases at V and 3 bases at J, with 11 bases between the two ends. The CDR3 covers 14 residues. The chain's CDR3 is CASSVEDKEETQYF. CDR3 in DNA: TGTGCCAGCAGCGTTGAGGACAAAGAAGAGACCCAGTACTTC. The whole variable domain, filled in from reference TRBV9 and TRBJ2-5, reads DSGVTQTPKHLITATGQRVTLRCSPRSGDLSVYWYQQSLDQGLQFLIQYYNGEERAKGNILERFSAQQFPDLHSELNLSSLELGDSALYFCASSVEDKEETQYFGPGTRLLVL.

V is TRBV25-1 and J is TRBJ2-7; possible D gene TRBD2, 6 bases. The CDR3 has 15 amino acids. The ends were cut back, 4 bases at V and 0 bases at J, with 13 bases in the middle. Germline V gene data show CDR1 as MGHDK and CDR2 as SYGVNS. CDR3 sequence (DNA): TGTGCCAGCAGTGCCCCGGGGGTACTCTCCTACGAGCAGTACTTC. This encodes CASSAPGVLSYEQYF.

This chain links TRBV7-8 with TRBJ2-5, with 7 positions matching TRBD1. The CDR3 spans 14 residues. The ends lost 5 bases at V and 2 bases at J; junction bases unmatched: 5. From germline, CDR1 is SGHVS and CDR2 FQNEAQ. The CDR3 reads CASSRQGRQETQYF. In nucleotides, the CDR3 is TGTGCCAGCAGCAGACAGGGTCGACAAGAGACCCAGTACTTC.

The chain couples TRBV6-1 to TRBJ2-2; D is ambiguous. V was cut by 3 bases and J by 7 bases, with 9 bases left in between. The germline V gene has CDR1 MNHNS and CDR2 SASEGT. The CDR3 contains 13 residues. The CDR3 is CASSDPSIGELFF. The CDR3 DNA reads as TGTGCCAGCAGTGATCCGTCTATCGGGGAGCTGTTTTTT.

The chain is built from TRBV15 and TRBJ1-6; D not resolved. This CDR3 region has 14 residues. V lost 1 base, J lost 6 bases, and 7 bases lay in between. From germline, CDR1 is LNHNV and CDR2 YYDKDF (reference sequence). This CDR3 reads CATSRVRFNSPLHF. As DNA, the CDR3 is TGTGCCACCAGCAGAGTCAGGTTTAATTCACCCCTCCACTTT.

The chain recombines TRBV2 with TRBJ1-1; D is ambiguous. This CDR3 spans 12 amino acids. Trimming stripped 5 bases from V and 1 base from J, with 5 bases between. Per germline, CDR1 SNHLY and CDR2 FYNNEI. Here the CDR3 reads CASSYTNTEAFF. CDR3 DNA sequence: TGTGCCAGCAGTTACACGAACACTGAAGCTTTCTTT.

This chain links TRBV6-5 with TRBJ1-2; a possible D gene is TRBD1 (5 bases). Per the germline V gene, CDR1 is MNHEY and CDR2 is SVGAGI. The CDR3 loop spans 13 amino acids. Between the trimmed V and J ends, which lost 2 bases and 2 bases, there was a span of 6 bases. CDR3 amino acids: CASSYQGNYGYTF. CDR3 DNA: TGTGCCAGCAGTTACCAGGGAAACTATGGCTACACCTTC.

The chain combines TRBV5-1 with TRBJ2-7; 7 bases agree with TRBD2. Germline lookup yields CDR1 SGHRS and CDR2 YFSETQ. Trimming took 1 base from V and 6 from J; bases not matched to a gene: 7. The CDR3 extends over 14 amino acids. CDR3: CASSLSAGEAEQYF. CDR3 nucleotides: TGCGCCAGCAGCTTGTCTGCGGGAGAAGCCGAGCAGTACTTC.

CDR3 loop: CATSSFDRGIDTEAFF. The DNA of the CDR3 is TGTGCCACCAGCAGTTTCGACAGGGGGATCGACACTGAAGCTTTCTTT. The chain carries TRBV15 and TRBJ1-1; 9 bases align to TRBD1. V was pared by 3 bases and J by 3 bases, with 8 bases of the junction left unmatched. Germline values: CDR1 LNHNV, CDR2 YYDKDF (reference sequence). This CDR3 region has 16 residues. Using reference TRBV15 and TRBJ1-1 for the parts outside the CDR3, the full variable domain is DAMVIQNPRYQVTQFGKPVTLSCSQTLNHNVMYWYQQKSSQAPKLLFHYYDKDFNNEADTPDNFQSRRPNTSFCFLDIRSPGLGDTAMYLCATSSFDRGIDTEAFFGQGTRLTVV.

This chain links TRBV19 with TRBJ2-5; 12 nucleotides line up with TRBD2. Germline CDR1 reads LNHDA; CDR2 reads SQIVND (reference sequence). The length of the CDR3 is 16 residues. With 4 bases clipped from V and 5 bases from J, the junction kept 8 bases outside the gene matches. This chain's CDR3 is CASSNPLAGGGETQYF. CDR3 sequence (DNA): TGTGCCAGTAGTAACCCACTAGCGGGAGGAGGTGAGACCCAGTACTTC. Looking up the rest from reference TRBV19 and TRBJ2-5 gives the full variable domain: DGGITQSPKYLFRKEGQNVTLSCEQNLNHDAMYWYRQDPGQGLRLIYYSQIVNDFQKGDIAEGYSVSREKKESFPLTVTSAQKNPTAFYLCASSNPLAGGGETQYFGPGTRLLVL.

V and J are TRBV7-2 and TRBJ1-2; D unclear. Looked up from germline, CDR1 is SGHTA and CDR2 is FQGNSA. V shed 6 bases and J shed 3 bases, with 11 bases lying between them. The CDR3 sequence is 13 residues long. The CDR3 DNA follows: TGTGCCAGCAGGCCAACAGTATACTATGGCTACACCTTC. It translates to CASRPTVYYGYTF.

CDR3 nucleotides: TGTGCCAGCAGGCAGACAGGGATAGAAAAACTGTTTTTT. Protein: CASRQTGIEKLFF. J is TRBJ1-4 and V is TRBV28, with TRBD1 matching over 7 bases. Germline-derived CDR1 and CDR2 are MDHEN and SYDVKM. J gave up 8 bases and V 6 bases, and 6 bases lay outside the gene matches. The CDR3 runs 13 residues.

V is TRBV28 and J is TRBJ2-1; 13 bases match TRBD2. Looked up from germline, CDR1 is MDHEN and CDR2 is SYDVKM. The CDR3 is 18 amino acids. With 6 bases clipped from V and 5 bases from J, the junction kept 13 bases outside the gene matches. CDR3 region: CASSYAGTSGMGHNEQFF. CDR3 coding DNA: TGTGCCAGCAGCTATGCCGGGACTAGCGGGATGGGGCACAATGAGCAGTTCTTC.

Concerning this clone: This specimen includes other DNA sequences encoding the same CDR3. The chain uses TRBV18 and TRBJ1-6; 9 nucleotides line up with TRBD1. In germline, CDR1 is KGHSH, CDR2 LQKENI. The V and J ends lost 1 base and 5 bases, in that order; junction bases with no gene match: 0. CDR3 length equals 15 residues. The CDR3 sequence is CASSPRQGDNSPLHF. The CDR3 DNA follows: TGTGCCAGCTCACCACGACAGGGGGATAATTCACCCCTCCACTTT.

This chain links TRBV5-1 with TRBJ2-5; tentatively, D is TRBD2 (6 bases). Trimming left V 7 bases short and J 1 base short, with 11 bases between. The CDR3 contains 13 residues. The V gene's germline CDR1 is SGHRS and CDR2 YFSETQ. CDR3 bases: TGCGCCAGCGGTAGCGGAACCCAAGAGACCCAGTACTTC. Protein sequence: CASGSGTQETQYF.

The chain is built from TRBV7-2 and TRBJ2-7, with TRBD2 matching 8 bases. Looked up from germline, CDR1 is SGHTA and CDR2 is FQGNSA. This CDR3 is built from 15 residues. V shed 4 bases and J 5 bases; nucleotides not matched to a gene: 10. The CDR3 protein is CASSSSGRGTDEQYF. The CDR3 region has the DNA TGTGCCAGCAGCTCGAGCGGGAGAGGAACCGACGAGCAGTACTTC.

The rearrangement joins TRBV5-5 to TRBJ2-1, with 7 bases matching TRBD1. Germline values: CDR1 SGHKS, CDR2 YYEKEE (reference sequence). The CDR3 sequence is 13 residues long. Trimming at V came to 6 bases and at J to 4 bases, leaving 4 bases not matched to a gene. The CDR3 loop is CASTLGQYNEQFF. The CDR3 DNA sequence: TGTGCCAGCACCCTGGGACAGTACAATGAGCAGTTCTTC.

CDR3 sequence (DNA): TGTGCCAGCAGTTGGGGGGGGGCGAGACTGGGCGGCTACACCTTC. It translates to CASSWGGARLGGYTF. The chain is built from TRBV28 and TRBJ1-2, with a possible D match to TRBD1 (6 bases). This CDR3 has 15 residues. CDR1 MDHEN and CDR2 SYDVKM come from the germline V gene. V was trimmed by 4 bases and J by 8 bases, leaving 20 bases between them.

J is TRBJ2-1 and V is TRBV7-6, with 8 positions matching TRBD2. CDR1 is SGHVS and CDR2 is FNYEAQ in the germline V gene. The CDR3 extends over 16 amino acids. J gave up 0 bases and V 2 bases, and 3 bases lay outside the gene matches. The DNA for the CDR3 is TGTGCCAGCAGCTTATACACTAGCGGCTCCTACAATGAGCAGTTCTTC. Translating gives CASSLYTSGSYNEQFF. The variable domain in full, completed from reference TRBV7-6 and TRBJ2-1, reads GAGVSQSPRYKVTKRGQDVALRCDPISGHVSLYWYRQALGQGPEFLTYFNYEAQQDKSGLPNDRFSAERPEGSISTLTIQRTEQRDSAMYRCASSLYTSGSYNEQFFGPGTRLTVL.

This chain connects TRBV6-5 to TRBJ2-2; 12 nucleotides agree with TRBD2. The germline V gene encodes CDR1 MNHEY and CDR2 SVGAGI. V lost 2 bases, J lost 6 bases, and 4 bases stayed unmatched. This CDR3 has 16 amino acids. The chain's CDR3 is CASSYPLAGGPGELFF. The CDR3 bases are TGTGCCAGCAGTTACCCTCTAGCGGGAGGGCCCGGGGAGCTGTTTTTT.

V gene TRBV19 combines with J gene TRBJ1-4; D is possibly TRBD1 (5 bases). The CDR3 length is 16 residues. Trimming cost V 6 bases and J 8 bases, with 22 bases left between them. The V gene's germline CDR1 is LNHDA and CDR2 SQIVND (reference sequence). The CDR3 region is CASSHSPAGQAEKLFF. The CDR3 DNA sequence: TGTGCCAGTAGCCATAGCCCCGCAGGGCAGGCGGAAAAACTGTTTTTT.

The J gene is TRBJ2-3, the V gene TRBV6-6, with D perhaps matching TRBD2 (6 bases). V gave up 4 bases and J gave up 5 bases, with 10 bases separating them. Germline V gene data show CDR1 as MNHNY and CDR2 as SVGAGI (reference sequence). The CDR3 covers 13 residues. The CDR3 here is CASSLEGIDTQYF. The DNA for the CDR3 is TGTGCCAGCAGTTTGGAGGGGATAGATACGCAGTATTTT.

The chain links TRBV19 to TRBJ2-1; 9 bases are a match to TRBD1. The CDR3 is made up of 16 amino acids. Germline-derived CDR1 and CDR2 are LNHDA and SQIVND (reference sequence). After removal of 5 bases from V and 6 bases from J, the junction contained 11 bases not matched to a gene. CDR3 in amino acids: CASSPTRDRVGNEQFF. CDR3 in DNA: TGTGCCAGTAGTCCCACCCGGGACAGGGTGGGCAATGAGCAGTTCTTC. Full variable domain (remainder filled in from reference TRBV19 and TRBJ2-1): DGGITQSPKYLFRKEGQNVTLSCEQNLNHDAMYWYRQDPGQGLRLIYYSQIVNDFQKGDIAEGYSVSREKKESFPLTVTSAQKNPTAFYLCASSPTRDRVGNEQFFGPGTRLTVL.

Turning to this clone: The junction shows a germline mismatch at one end, possibly a read error. The V and J genes are TRBV7-7 and TRBJ2-5; no clear D gene. This CDR3 has 15 amino acids. Germline lookup yields CDR1 SSHAT and CDR2 FNYEAQ (reference sequence). CDR3 in amino acids: CASSPYPGHQETQYF. The CDR3, as DNA: TGTGCTAGCAGTCCCTACCCAGGTCACCAAGAGACCCAGTACTTC.